This TCR beta chain was profiled in a study of post-analysis software for immune sequencing data. A note on this clonotype: The antigen is undetermined.

Germline V gene lookup returns CDR1 MNHNS and CDR2 SASEGT. The CDR3 sequence is 15 residues long. Researchers reported that TCR beta cDNA libraries carried unique molecular identifiers. Yield was 500,000 to 600,000 cDNA molecules from about 1 to 10 million T cells. Each CDR3 protein gets one entry after TCRdb re-called the PCR reads with MiXCR. The data show roughly 730,000 distinct CDR3 sequences, roughly 27% seen once. General study results and limits: Versus controls, multiple sclerosis patients showed significantly lower diversity (normalized Chao1). There were a few TRBV segments more frequent in patients than controls, and TRBV5-6, TRBV5-1 and TRBV20-1 were among them.

Sequencing was carried out using blood. V is TRBV6-1 and J is TRBJ2-7, with D maybe TRBD2 (6 bases). The assigned J gene may be wrong: the sequence end matches TRBJ2-5 better. This receptor was obtained from a girl aged 5-17 years with multiple sclerosis. The CDR3 is CASSEGVGGRETQYF. The DNA for the CDR3 is TGTGCCAGCAGTGAAGGGGTCGGGGGACGAGAGACCCAGTACTTC.